The entry below describes one T cell receptor beta chain. Antigen: not known. In germline, CDR1 is SGHRS, CDR2 YFSETQ. Trimming took 4 bases from V and 2 from J, leaving 9 bases between them. This CDR3 has 13 residues. The assay was immunoSEQ multiplex PCR, and TCRdb's table has in-frame clones only and misses some. This table has over a million clones, about 98.5% appearing once. Each of the donors was a healthy adult who was HIV-negative and had not had a recent acute infection or vaccination. This sample was taken from a study of shared clonotypes between healthy human individuals. Across the whole study: Donors had three CD4 naive, three CD4 memory, two CD8 naive and one CD8 memory plate apiece. Study-wide results and caveats: Non-shared clonotypes had lower generation probabilities than clonotypes shared by all four sorted-subset donors.

This chain connects TRBV5-1 to TRBJ1-1; D gene unclear. The specimen was naive CD4+ T cells sorted from blood. Sample subset: CD45RA+ positively selected. This receptor was obtained from a man under 40 in good health. This CDR3 reads CASSQDGNTEAFF. CDR3 in DNA: TGCGCCAGCAGCCAGGACGGAAACACTGAAGCTTTCTTT.